These 5 T cell receptor beta chains originate from one sample sequenced in a study of T cell clonality in common variable immunodeficiency. Their recognized antigens are unknown. Notes on the study in general: Reportedly, TCR beta sequences from common variable immunodeficiency showed fewer deletions and N-nucleotide insertions.

Sequencing used immunoSEQ multiplex PCR; TCRdb keeps in-frame clones, though not all of them. This sample has 35,000 or so clones, each found more than once. The sample taken for sequencing was peripheral blood mononuclear cells. The receptor source for this set is a human donor with common variable immunodeficiency.

This clone was seen at least ten times. The read terminates 3 residues ahead of where the CDR3 ends, so the germline J gene completes it. This sequence joins TRBV19 and TRBJ2-3, with TRBD2 identical over 11 bases. In germline, CDR1 is LNHDA, CDR2 SQIVND (reference sequence). This CDR3 comprises 17 residues. The V gene end was trimmed by 1 base and the J gene end by 0 bases; junction bases not matched to a gene: 3. The CDR3 DNA, read in part, is TGTGCCAGTAGTATAGGACTAGCGGGAATTAGCACAGATACG. Translated, it gives CASSIGLAGISTDT. The whole CDR3 sequence reads CASSIGLAGISTDTQYF.

There are a few counts of this clone. The sequenced part of the CDR3 DNA is TGTGCCAGCTCACCGGACAGGGGAAATTCACCC. Amino acids: CASSPDRGNSP. The CDR3 as a whole reads CASSPDRGNSPLHF. The chain uses TRBV18 and TRBJ1-6, with TRBD1 matching 9 bases. Read sequence stops 3 residues before the CDR3 end, and the germline J gene provides the missing end. V was clipped by 3 bases and J by 7 bases; unmatched bases: 1. The CDR3 runs to 14 residues. CDR1 and CDR2 (germline): KGHSH, LQKENI.

This clone was detected ten times or more. The read terminates 3 residues before the CDR3 end, so the remaining end is supplied by the germline J gene. The chain joins TRBV19 to TRBJ2-5; 7 bases agree with TRBD1. Germline V gives CDR1 LNHDA, CDR2 SQIVND (reference sequence). This CDR3 contains 17 residues. V shed 3 bases, J shed 5 bases, and the junction held 15 bases outside the gene matches. This CDR3 reads CASSISGGRRKDETQYF. The covered CDR3 bases are TGTGCCAGTAGTATTTCAGGGGGACGGCGCAAAGACGAGACC.

The sample holds a few counts of this clone. The sequenced fragment ends 3 residues before the CDR3 boundary, so the rest is inferred from the germline J gene. The chain carries TRBV2 and TRBJ2-5, with a tentative D call TRBD1 (6 bases). Trimming took off 1 base at V and 3 bases at J, with 6 bases between the two ends. Germline CDR1 and CDR2: SNHLY and FYNNEI. CDR3 size: 13 residues. The part of the CDR3 DNA that was read is TGTGCCAGCAGTGAAGGACAGGAAGAGACC. The encoded protein is CASSEGQEET. The entire CDR3 sequence reads CASSEGQEETQYF.

This clone was recorded at least ten times. The CDR3 extends 3 residues past the end of the read, so its final part is completed from the germline J gene. The rearrangement joins TRBV2 to TRBJ1-2, with TRBD1 as a possible D gene (5 bases). Germline CDR1 is SNHLY and CDR2 is FYNNEI. CDR3 length: 14 amino acids. The V gene lost 8 bases and the J gene lost 4 bases, with 17 bases spanning the gap. CDR3 DNA, as far as it was read: TGTGCCAGCCGGGGGACTCCGGGAGGCTATGGC. This translates into CASRGTPGGYG. The whole CDR3 protein is CASRGTPGGYGYTF.